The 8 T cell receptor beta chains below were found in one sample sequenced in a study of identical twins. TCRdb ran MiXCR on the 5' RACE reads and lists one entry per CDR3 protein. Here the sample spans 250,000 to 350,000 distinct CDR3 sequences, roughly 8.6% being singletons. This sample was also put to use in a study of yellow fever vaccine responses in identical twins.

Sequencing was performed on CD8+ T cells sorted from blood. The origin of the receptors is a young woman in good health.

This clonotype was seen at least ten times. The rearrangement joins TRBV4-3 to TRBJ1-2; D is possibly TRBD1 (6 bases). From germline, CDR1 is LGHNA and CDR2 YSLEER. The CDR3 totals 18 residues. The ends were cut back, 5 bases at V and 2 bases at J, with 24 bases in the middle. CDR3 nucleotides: TGCGCCAGCAGCACAGGGAATGGGGATTGGGCGCCAAACTATGGCTACACCTTC. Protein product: CASSTGNGDWAPNYGYTF.

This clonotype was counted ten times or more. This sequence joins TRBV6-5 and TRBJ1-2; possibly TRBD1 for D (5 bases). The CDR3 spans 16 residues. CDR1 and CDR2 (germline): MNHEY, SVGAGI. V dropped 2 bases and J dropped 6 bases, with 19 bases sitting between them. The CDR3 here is CASSYPQGSYPNGYTF. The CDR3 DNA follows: TGTGCCAGCAGTTACCCGCAGGGCTCATACCCTAATGGCTACACCTTC.

The CDR3 DNA is TGTGCCAGCAGCCTTACCGGGACTAACGGAACAGATACGCAGTATTTT. Translating it yields CASSLTGTNGTDTQYF. The J gene is TRBJ2-3, the V gene TRBV7-2; 7 bases agree with TRBD2. Germline V gives CDR1 SGHTA, CDR2 FQGNSA. CDR3 size: 16 residues. J lost 3 bases, V lost 5 bases, and 11 bases had no gene match.

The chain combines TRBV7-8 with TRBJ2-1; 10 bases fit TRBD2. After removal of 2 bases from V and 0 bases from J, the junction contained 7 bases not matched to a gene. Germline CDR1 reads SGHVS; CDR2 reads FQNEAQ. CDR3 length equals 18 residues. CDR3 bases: TGTGCCAGCAGCTTACGACCTAGCGGGAGTATCTCCTACAATGAGCAGTTCTTC. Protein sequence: CASSLRPSGSISYNEQFF.

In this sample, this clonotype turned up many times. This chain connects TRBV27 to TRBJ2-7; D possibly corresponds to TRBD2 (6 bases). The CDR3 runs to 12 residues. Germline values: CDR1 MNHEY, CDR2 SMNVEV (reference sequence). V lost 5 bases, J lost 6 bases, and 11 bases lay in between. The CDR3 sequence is CASSPPGGEQYF. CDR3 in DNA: TGTGCCAGCAGTCCTCCCGGGGGCGAGCAGTACTTC.

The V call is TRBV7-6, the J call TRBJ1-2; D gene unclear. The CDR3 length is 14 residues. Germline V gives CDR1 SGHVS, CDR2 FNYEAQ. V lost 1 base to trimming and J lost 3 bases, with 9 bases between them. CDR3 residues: CASSLGGPYYGYTF. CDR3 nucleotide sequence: TGTGCCAGCAGCTTAGGGGGTCCCTACTATGGCTACACCTTC. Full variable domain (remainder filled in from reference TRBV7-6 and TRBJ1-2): GAGVSQSPRYKVTKRGQDVALRCDPISGHVSLYWYRQALGQGPEFLTYFNYEAQQDKSGLPNDRFSAERPEGSISTLTIQRTEQRDSAMYRCASSLGGPYYGYTFGSGTRLTVV.

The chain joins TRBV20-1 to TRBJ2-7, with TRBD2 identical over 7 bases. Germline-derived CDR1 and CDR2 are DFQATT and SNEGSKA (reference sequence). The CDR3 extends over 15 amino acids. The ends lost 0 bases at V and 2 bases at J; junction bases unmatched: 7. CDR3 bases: TGCAGTGCTAGAGATCTCGAGCGGGGTACCTACGAGCAGTACTTC. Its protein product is CSARDLERGTYEQYF.

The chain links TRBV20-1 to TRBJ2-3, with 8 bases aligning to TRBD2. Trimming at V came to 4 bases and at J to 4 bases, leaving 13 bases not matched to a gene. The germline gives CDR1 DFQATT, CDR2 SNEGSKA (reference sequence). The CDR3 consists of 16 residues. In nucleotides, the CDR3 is TGCAGTGCTAATACCCGACTAGCGCTCAATTCAGATACGCAGTATTTT. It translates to CSANTRLALNSDTQYF.